There are a few counts of the clone carrying this TCR beta chain. What it binds is unknown. The data are from a study of cytomegalovirus exposure and HLA in healthy donors. General observations from the study: Most TCRs appeared rarely, but some public TCRs recurred in many donors.

Between the trimmed V and J ends, which lost 0 bases and 6 bases, there was a span of 16 bases. Germline lookup yields CDR1 SGHRS and CDR2 YFSETQ. This CDR3 is 15 amino acids long. Both 60 Vbeta primers and 13 Jbeta primers went into the PCR. Some clones are missing from TCRdb's copy, which holds only in-frame ones; the method was immunoSEQ multiplex PCR. The table lists about 61,000 clones, 70% to 90% of them singletons. V and J are TRBV5-1 and TRBJ2-7, with D perhaps TRBD2 (5 bases). Specimen: PBMCs. The receptor was isolated from a man aged 30 to 39 in good health and CMV-seropositive. This CDR3 reads CASSLVDWERGEQYF. Here the CDR3 DNA reads TGCGCCAGCAGCTTGGTTGACTGGGAGCGAGGCGAGCAGTACTTC.